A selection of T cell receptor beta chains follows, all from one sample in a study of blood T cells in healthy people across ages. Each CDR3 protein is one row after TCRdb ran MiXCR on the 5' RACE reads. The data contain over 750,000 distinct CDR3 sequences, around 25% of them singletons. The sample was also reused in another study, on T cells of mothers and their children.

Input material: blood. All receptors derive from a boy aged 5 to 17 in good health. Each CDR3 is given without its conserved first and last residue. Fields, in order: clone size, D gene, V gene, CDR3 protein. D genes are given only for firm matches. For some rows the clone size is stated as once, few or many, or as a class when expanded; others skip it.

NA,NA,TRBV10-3,AISVKGADTEAF
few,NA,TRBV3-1,ASSHGNTQY
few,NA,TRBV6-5,ASRLGVSGANVLT
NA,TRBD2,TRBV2,ASSVGLAGPQETQY
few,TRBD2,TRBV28,ASSILREGGRETQY
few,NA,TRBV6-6,ASTTLAQETQY
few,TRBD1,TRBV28,ASSPGQPNYGYT
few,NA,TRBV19,ASSPPGQLGTQY
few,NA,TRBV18,ASSRPELGNYEQY
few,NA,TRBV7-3,ASSFHNNSPLH
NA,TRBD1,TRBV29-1,SVESFDRVNYGYT
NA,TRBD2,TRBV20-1,SARDRERGSSYEQY
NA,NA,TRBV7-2,ASSLPILSTDTQY
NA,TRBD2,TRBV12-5,ASGSPGLAGGDPYEQY
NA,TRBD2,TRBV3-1,ASSRPTSGRAVGELF
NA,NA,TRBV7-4,ASNNRVQGYEQY
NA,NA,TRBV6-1,ASSEDRPYGYT
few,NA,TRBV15,ATSRDLSNEQF
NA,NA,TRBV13,ASSAQGRNEQF
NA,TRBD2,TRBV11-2,ASSTTSGGQETQY
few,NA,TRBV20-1,SPVARVYNEQF
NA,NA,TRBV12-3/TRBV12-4,ASLEQGNQPQH